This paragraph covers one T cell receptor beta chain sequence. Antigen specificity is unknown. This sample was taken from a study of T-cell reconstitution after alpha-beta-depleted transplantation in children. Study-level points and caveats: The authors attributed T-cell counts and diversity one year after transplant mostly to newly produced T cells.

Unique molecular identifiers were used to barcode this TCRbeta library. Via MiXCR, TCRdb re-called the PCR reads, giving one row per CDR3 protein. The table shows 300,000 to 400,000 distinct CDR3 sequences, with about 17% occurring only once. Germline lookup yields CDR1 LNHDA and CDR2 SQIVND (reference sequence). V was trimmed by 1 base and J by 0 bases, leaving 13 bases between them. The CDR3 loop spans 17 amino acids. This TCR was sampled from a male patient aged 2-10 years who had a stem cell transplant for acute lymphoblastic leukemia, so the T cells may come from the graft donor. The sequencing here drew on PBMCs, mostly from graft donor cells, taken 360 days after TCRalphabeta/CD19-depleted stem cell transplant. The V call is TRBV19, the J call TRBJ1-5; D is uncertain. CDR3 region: CASSIVGSYYSNQPQHF. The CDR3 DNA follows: TGTGCCAGTAGTATAGTCGGATCCTATTATAGCAATCAGCCCCAGCATTTT.